This T cell receptor (beta chain) was captured in a study of cytomegalovirus exposure and HLA in healthy donors (dated by TCRdb to about 2017). For context, the study as a whole: An earlier analysis of approximately 640 of the donors reported about 290 Gb of sequence data and roughly 100 million unique TCR beta sequences from 150 million to 200 million T cells. Among the roughly 370 genotyped donors, around 79% belonged to the genetic ancestry cluster associated with self-reported Caucasian donors. An early release covering roughly 600 HLA-typed donors comprised roughly 300 gigabases of sequencing data and 85 million or so unique TCR sequences. Four to six DR-DQ haplotypes were handled as single units for association and clustering because linkage in the cohort was strong. Besides the first cohort of roughly 640 subjects, a separate validation cohort made up of around 120 different subjects was used. Donor age, sex, ethnicity and CMV serostatus were compiled together with the repertoire data. The study aimed to test whether signatures of past pathogen exposure could be identified by cataloging public T cell receptors. High-throughput TCR immunosequencing, statistical association of individual TCRs with disease status, and machine learning were combined to predict cytomegalovirus infection status. Genome-wide SNP genotypes for about 65% of the 666 donors were used in a later genetic analysis, which treated that subset as a discovery cohort. To decide whether each TCR beta V gene segment behaved as functional or pseudogenic, an earlier analysis of some 580 of the donors relied on high-throughput TCR beta sequencing. All discovery cohort repertoires had been generated on a single sequencing platform. On average, roughly 250,000 unique TCR beta nucleotide sequences were sequenced per donor among a few hundred genotyped donors of the cohort, with roughly 19% of those sequences being non-productive. In a later analysis, previously published TCR beta repertoires from about 670 donors were re-analyzed and high-resolution HLA genotyping was added so that TCR occurrence patterns could be studied. The study profiled the T cell repertoires of under 850 subjects by immunosequencing and related them to cytomegalovirus serostatus. HLA typing covered class I and class II loci at four-digit resolution. Typing coverage differed by locus: A, B, C, DRB1 and DQB1 were typed in roughly 620-630 donors, DQA1 in roughly 500, DPA1 in around 580, and DPB1 in roughly 470. The later analysis used no new phenotypic data to find candidate immune exposures, relying instead on TCR beta sequences and their occurrence across donors. What the work shows at the level of the full study, not this receptor alone: Because counts were too low, about 18 rarely observed V segments, including chromosome 9 orphons, were excluded from the earlier analysis of some 590 of the donors. Correlated functional status among segregating V segments might be attributable to linkage disequilibrium, but an unknown experimental factor could not be ruled out. In the study, 150 to 200 TCR beta chains were listed as associated with cytomegalovirus. In an earlier analysis of 587 of the donors, most TCR beta V segments appeared in productive rearrangements about 90% or about 30% of the time, broadly matching IMGT annotations. In a later genetic analysis, fewer N-insertions in productive TCRs were reported among donors in an Asian-associated ancestry cluster than the roughly 700-donor mean. Because some donors lacked HLA typing at each locus, the association tests relied only on the typed subset. The authors suggested that the approach could potentially be generalized to other disease states and immunological phenotypes. A group of highly shared sequence variants was considered likely to be a technical artifact of the sequencing pipeline. CMV serostatus was the only immune exposure information available for the cohort. Most CMV-associated TCR beta chains appeared to be HLA-restricted in a later analysis, and the HLA associations seemed to be driven largely by CMV exposure. In a later analysis, several top co-occurrence clusters were reported to appear linked to parvovirus B19, influenza, CMV and Epstein-Barr virus. A further reported finding was that TCR beta sequences accurately predicted the HLA-A and HLA-B alleles for most subjects in the first cohort. An association between a missense DCLRE1C variant and V-gene and J-gene trimming of TCR beta chains was found in a later genetic analysis and replicated in an independent cohort. When HLA alleles, especially DR and DQ, strongly co-occurred, TCR associations were difficult to assign to individual alleles. Most TCR sequences were observed very rarely across donors, whereas some public TCRs were present in many individuals. The classifier was reported to diagnose cytomegalovirus status with high specificity and sensitivity in both the original and validation cohorts. Some IMGT-functional V segments, including TRBV6-2 and TRBV6-3, could not be told apart with the 87-base-pair reads, so those segments were excluded. In a later analysis, TCR association rates were found to vary across HLA loci, with the most associated TCRs seen for DRB1 alleles and the fewest for HLA-C alleles. This cohort had only TCR beta chains sequenced, and the lack of alpha or paired-chain data limited which features could be detected. Presence/absence analyses assumed roughly uniform sequencing depth across donors, an assumption that may not hold. Specific HLA alleles were associated with 15,000 to 20,000 TCR beta sequences at a false discovery rate of 0.05 in a later analysis. In vitro tests confirmed that a few of the cytomegalovirus-associated TCR beta chains recognize cytomegalovirus antigens. Compared with equally common non-associated chains, HLA-associated TCR beta chains in a later analysis were more clonally expanded and had lower generation probabilities.

This clone was recorded once. Its antigen target is currently unknown. No qualities accompany the bases; no much larger clone lies one base away. In total, just over 650 healthy bone marrow donors made up the cohort. Cohort members were all nominally healthy when sampled, although unrecorded immune exposures were likely present. The donor tested CMV seronegative and was one of the 352 seronegative cohort members. A peripheral blood sample was provided by each donor, and peripheral blood mononuclear cells were used for TCR beta sequencing. Genomic DNA was extracted from the blood cell samples with the Qiagen DNeasy Blood Extraction Kit. V is reduced by 1 base and J by 5 bases, leaving a spacing of 10 bases between them. Reading from cysteine to phenylalanine, the CDR3 counts 14 amino acids. Left in the record is the CDR3 DNA by itself, 42 bases read in frame from the first base. The germline V gene encodes CDR1 SGHTA and CDR2 FQGNSA.

The library relied on the immunoSEQ multiplex PCR assay. For the multiplex PCR, a mixture combining 60 forward primers for TCR Vbeta segments and 13 reverse primers for TCR Jbeta segments was used. The CDR3 region of rearranged TCR beta genes was amplified from genomic DNA with a multiplex PCR assay. The amplified TCR beta libraries were sequenced on the Illumina HiSeq System as 87-base-pair reads. As for how the authors treated the data: Across the 500 to 750 repertoires, a later analysis counted some 81 million unique TCR beta chains, 9.5 million to 12 million of which were shared by at least two donors. Raw reads were error-corrected and collapsed into unique sequences by a nearest-neighbor algorithm in which closely related sequences were merged to remove PCR and sequencing errors. Alignment of CDR3 sequences to IMGT reference sequences was used to assign V, D and J gene segments. For a sequence to be retained, at least a six-nucleotide match to both a V gene segment and a J gene segment was required. Rearrangements were called productive when the CDR3 lacked stop codons and stayed in frame with V and J; all others were non-productive. CDR3 was defined by IMGT convention, running from the second conserved V-encoded cysteine to the conserved J-encoded phenylalanine. In an earlier analysis of approximately 500 of the donors, sequences lacking an unambiguous match to a single V gene segment were excluded. In an earlier analysis of approximately 590 of the donors, V segments were called functional above 56.7% productive rearrangements and were called segregating when the between-donor standard deviation exceeded 5%. A statistical classification framework was built to diagnose cytomegalovirus status from the catalog of TCR beta chain sequences. In a later analysis, V and J genes were assigned by comparing TCR nucleotide sequences against IMGT/GENE-DB human TR gene sequences. In a later analysis, CDR3 sequences and most-parsimonious VDJ recombination scenarios were assigned using the TCRdist pipeline. In a later analysis, every TCR beta chain was defined by the combination of its CDR3 amino acid sequence and its V-gene family, and reads without a unique V-gene family were dropped. As a way to deal with suspected cross-contamination and a sequencing artifact, a later analysis dropped approximately 590 nucleotide sequences that were highly shared and had low generation probability. In a later analysis, a clonal expansion index for each public chain was calculated from normalized within-repertoire ranks of inferred template counts. In a later analysis, generation probabilities were computed using a VDJ recombination model fitted to out-of-frame rearrangements, and the results were checked against IGoR. In a later analysis, TCR-TCR, TCR-HLA and TCR-CMV co-occurrence was scored with hypergeometric tests, and a repertoire-size bias correction was applied to TCR pairs. False discovery rates were estimated in a later analysis by permuting HLA or CMV assignments 20 times. In a later analysis, co-occurring TCRs were grouped with DBSCAN, and TCRdist sequence similarity was added when clustering was performed within HLA-allele-positive subsets. Co-occurrence clustering excluded repertoires with fewer than 30,000 or more than 120,000 public chains, plus five with anomalous nucleotide sharing. TCRdb took this table from immuneACCESS and kept in-frame rearrangements with V and J called. Such tables lack part of the clones; where checked against another copy, unresolved V genes explain under half of the gap, and the rest is unexplained. The V and J calls and clone size are taken from that table; D and trimming were inferred from the DNA. The sample table shows 50,000 or so clones, and roughly 85% are seen once. The ten largest clones take up approximately 3% of the sample.

Recombination connected TRBV7-2 to TRBJ2-3; the D gene identity is not certain. The sequencing sample was made of PBMCs. This clonotype was sampled from a woman under 30 in good health and CMV-seronegative. The CDR3 has the sequence CASSLGLRLDTQYF. The DNA sequence is as follows: TGTGCCAGCAGCTTAGGGCTCCGTTTAGATACGCAGTATTTT.